These 25 T cell receptor beta chains originate from one sample sequenced in a study of blood T cell repertoires in COVID-19. Profiled with immunoSEQ multiplex PCR; TCRdb holds only in-frame clones, not every one. The table lists roughly 250,000 clones, 80% to 90% of them singletons. Material for sequencing was PBMCs or T cells enriched from blood (not recorded which). Source of these receptors: a woman in her 30s who had recovered from COVID-19.

This chain joins TRBV11-2 and TRBJ1-1; D call uncertain. The CDR3 runs 15 residues. Trimming took 8 bases from V and 1 from J, leaving 17 bases between them. Per the germline V gene, CDR1 is SGHAT and CDR2 is FQNNGV. DNA of the CDR3: TGTGCCAGCTGGAGTTCCCGGCTGCCGAACACTGAAGCTTTCTTT. As protein: CASWSSRLPNTEAFF.

The chain joins TRBV15 to TRBJ2-1, with 8 bases matching TRBD2. The CDR3 is 17 amino acids. CDR1 LNHNV and CDR2 YYDKDF come from the germline V gene (reference sequence). V was pared by 0 bases and J by 3 bases, with 7 bases of the junction left unmatched. CDR3: CATSRDIGAGDYNEQFF. For the CDR3, the DNA is TGTGCCACCAGCAGAGATATTGGAGCGGGGGACTACAATGAGCAGTTCTTC. The whole variable domain, remainder taken from reference TRBV15 and TRBJ2-1, is DAMVIQNPRYQVTQFGKPVTLSCSQTLNHNVMYWYQQKSSQAPKLLFHYYDKDFNNEADTPDNFQSRRPNTSFCFLDIRSPGLGDTAMYLCATSRDIGAGDYNEQFFGPGTRLTVL.

This clone has just one count. The chain employs TRBV5-1 and TRBJ1-4; D gene uncertain. Trimming took 5 bases from V and 1 from J, leaving 9 bases between them. CDR1 is SGHRS, CDR2 YFSETQ, per germline. The CDR3 spans 14 residues. The CDR3 sequence is CASRSSITNEKLFF. The DNA of the CDR3 is TGCGCCAGCAGGAGTTCTATAACTAATGAAAAACTGTTTTTT.

The rearrangement links TRBV14 to TRBJ2-7, with 7 bases matching TRBD2. In germline, CDR1 is SGHDN, CDR2 FVKESK. Trimming took 2 bases from V and 4 from J; bases not matched to a gene: 2. The CDR3 consists of 13 residues. Written as DNA, the CDR3 is TGTGCCAGCAGCCAATGGGGGGGGTACGAGCAGTACTTC. Translated: CASSQWGGYEQYF.

V is TRBV15 and J is TRBJ2-7; TRBD1 agrees at 8 bases. The germline gives CDR1 LNHNV, CDR2 YYDKDF (reference sequence). The length of the CDR3 is 17 residues. With 5 bases clipped from V and 1 base from J, the junction kept 13 bases outside the gene matches. CDR3 bases: TGTGCCACCAGCGGAAACAGGGGGAGTTTCGTGTCCTACGAGCAGTACTTC. This translates into CATSGNRGSFVSYEQYF.

The CDR3 DNA follows: TGTGCCAGCAGTCGACAGGGGGCGAGTCGAAACACCATATATTTT. Its translation: CASSRQGASRNTIYF. The rearrangement uses TRBV27 and TRBJ1-3; 10 positions agree with TRBD1. The junction had 6 bases not matched to a gene; V was cut back by 5 bases and J by 5 bases. The CDR3 is 15 amino acids. CDR1 is MNHEY, CDR2 SMNVEV, per germline (reference sequence).

The J gene is TRBJ2-2, the V gene TRBV2, with TRBD2 identical over 12 bases. CDR3 length: 14 residues. Germline V gene sequence: CDR1 SNHLY, CDR2 FYNNEI. V trimming: 6 bases; J trimming: 4 bases; junction bases outside the gene matches: 0. The CDR3 DNA follows: TGTGCCAGCAGACTAGCGGGGGGCACCGGGGAGCTGTTTTTT. Residues: CASRLAGGTGELFF.

J is TRBJ1-3 and V is TRBV14; D gene ambiguous. This CDR3 has 18 residues. CDR1 is SGHDN, CDR2 FVKESK, per germline. The V and J ends lost 5 bases and 0 bases respectively, with 20 bases between them. The CDR3 spells CASSFLRSEVSSGNTIYF. The CDR3 region has the DNA TGTGCCAGCAGCTTCCTTCGTTCGGAGGTCAGCTCTGGAAACACCATATATTTT.

The V call is TRBV10-1, the J call TRBJ2-1; a weak D match, TRBD1 (5 bases). CDR1 is WNHNN, CDR2 SYGVQD, per germline (reference sequence). The CDR3 extends over 11 amino acids. Trimming removed 3 bases from V and 12 bases from J, with 9 bases in between. The DNA of the CDR3 is TGCGCCAGCAGTGAAGGGGCACTGCAGTTCTTC. This encodes CASSEGALQFF.

As regards this clone: The junction departs from the called germline gene at one end, perhaps through a read error. The chain joins TRBV3-1 (or the pseudogene TRBV3-2) to TRBJ2-7; 7 nucleotides align to TRBD1. This CDR3 region has 13 residues. CDR1 is LGHDT and CDR2 is YNNKEL in the germline V gene (reference sequence). CDR3 region: CASSHYPTGTAKF. CDR3 coding DNA: TGTGCCAGCAGCCACTATCCAACCGGGACAGCGAAATTC.

The V call is TRBV4-1, the J call TRBJ2-2, with D possibly being TRBD1 (6 bases). V lost 2 bases and J lost 0, with 10 bases in between. CDR1 MGHRA and CDR2 YSYEKL come from the germline V gene. The length of the CDR3 is 16 residues. CDR3 sequence reads: CASSQQGSPNTGELFF. CDR3 in DNA: TGCGCCAGCAGCCAACAGGGGTCTCCGAACACCGGGGAGCTGTTTTTT.

The CDR3, as DNA: TGTGCCAGCAGCTTGCTGGGGACAGGCTCTTGGCAGCCCCAGCATTTT. It yields the protein CASSLLGTGSWQPQHF. The rearrangement links TRBV5-5 to TRBJ1-5; the match to TRBD1 covers 8 bases. CDR1 and CDR2 (germline): SGHKS, YYEKEE (reference sequence). V trimming: 1 base; J trimming: 7 bases; junction bases outside the gene matches: 10. The CDR3 runs 16 residues.

The chain employs TRBV10-3 and TRBJ2-7; TRBD2 matches at 11 bases. V shed 10 bases and J 0 bases; nucleotides not matched to a gene: 5. Germline loops: CDR1 ENHRY, CDR2 SYGVKD. The CDR3 has 14 amino acids. CDR3 DNA: TGTGCCACCACCGGGACTAGCGGCTCCTACGAGCAGTACTTC. This translates into CATTGTSGSYEQYF.

This clone was seen a single time. This same CDR3 is encoded by further DNA sequences in the sample. The chain has TRBV6-5 and TRBJ2-2; 9 nucleotides match TRBD1. The CDR3 contains 14 residues. Trimming removed 6 bases from V and 4 bases from J; junction bases left unmatched: 3. CDR1 MNHEY and CDR2 SVGAGI come from the germline V gene. CDR3 protein: CASSRGQGTGELFF. DNA of the CDR3: TGTGCCAGCAGCCGGGGACAGGGCACCGGGGAGCTGTTTTTT.

This chain uses TRBV28 with TRBJ1-2; maybe TRBD1 (5 bases). The germline V gene has CDR1 MDHEN and CDR2 SYDVKM. The CDR3 contains 13 residues. The ends were cut back, 6 bases at V and 4 bases at J, with 12 bases in the middle. CDR3: CASRIAQGYGYTF. CDR3 sequence (DNA): TGTGCCAGCAGGATTGCCCAGGGCTATGGCTACACCTTC.

As regards this clone: At one end the junction does not follow the germline gene, possibly because of a read error. The chain employs TRBV5-6 and TRBJ1-5, with D maybe TRBD1 (6 bases). Germline V gives CDR1 SGHDT, CDR2 YYEEEE. The CDR3 sequence is 14 residues long. The CDR3: CASSFWGGKQPQHF. CDR3 DNA: TGTGCCAGCAGCTTTTGGGGGGGCAAGCAGCCCCAGCATTTT.

The chain uses TRBV28 and TRBJ1-2; no firm D call. V lost 3 bases, J lost 1 base, and 9 bases lay in between. The germline CDR1 and CDR2 sequences are MDHEN and SYDVKM. There are 14 residues in the CDR3. CDR3 loop: CASSFGHSNYGYTF. The CDR3 DNA sequence: TGTGCCAGCAGTTTCGGTCACAGTAACTATGGCTACACCTTC.

This clone has a single count. The chain carries TRBV7-2 and TRBJ1-1; D ambiguous. Trimming stripped 5 bases from V and 3 bases from J, with 13 bases between. From germline, CDR1 is SGHTA and CDR2 FQGNSA. The CDR3 is 14 residues long. The CDR3 region is CASSGLWSDTEAFF. The CDR3, as DNA: TGTGCCAGCAGCGGTTTATGGTCGGACACTGAAGCTTTCTTT.

This clone has only a few counts. V usage is TRBV6-5 and J usage is TRBJ1-1; 8 nucleotides line up with TRBD1. This CDR3 comprises 15 residues. After removal of 11 bases from V and 4 bases from J, the junction contained 15 bases not matched to a gene. Germline CDR1 is MNHEY and CDR2 is SVGAGI. The CDR3 DNA follows: TGTGCCGGACGTTACAGACAGGGGCCTTCCACTGAAGCTTTCTTT. Protein product: CAGRYRQGPSTEAFF.

This chain connects TRBV30 to TRBJ1-1, with D tentatively TRBD1 (5 bases). The V gene lost 2 bases and the J gene lost 6 bases, with 16 bases spanning the gap. The CDR3 has 14 residues. Germline assignment: CDR1 GTSNPN and CDR2 SVGIG (reference sequence). The CDR3 region is CAWSTLGGVAEAFF. The CDR3 DNA follows: TGTGCCTGGAGTACCTTGGGGGGAGTCGCTGAAGCTTTCTTT.

J is TRBJ1-6 and V is TRBV11-3; D gene ambiguous. The CDR3 runs 14 residues. The V gene lost 1 base and the J gene lost 8 bases, with 9 bases spanning the gap. Germline assignment: CDR1 SGHNT and CDR2 YENEEA. The CDR3 nucleotides read TGTGCCAGCAGCTTAGGCCTACGGGATTCACCCCTCCACTTT. This gives the protein CASSLGLRDSPLHF.

The chain is built from TRBV29-1 and TRBJ2-5; TRBD2 matches 9 bases. CDR3 length equals 14 residues. Germline CDR1 SQVTM, CDR2 ANQGSEA. V trimming: 4 bases; J trimming: 2 bases; junction bases outside the gene matches: 5. The CDR3: CSVASGVLQETQYF. CDR3 in DNA: TGCAGCGTTGCTAGCGGGGTCCTTCAAGAGACCCAGTACTTC.

The V gene is TRBV11-2, the J gene TRBJ2-7; 8 bases are shared with TRBD2. The germline CDR1 and CDR2 sequences are SGHAT and FQNNGV. V lost 6 bases to trimming and J lost 5 bases; unmatched junction nucleotides: 24. This CDR3 has 19 residues. The CDR3 DNA sequence: TGTGCCAGCAGGGGACGGAGGACTAGCTATAGGGGACCTACACACGAGCAGTACTTC. Translating it yields CASRGRRTSYRGPTHEQYF.

The chain recombines TRBV27 with TRBJ2-1; D may be TRBD2 (5 bases). The germline CDR1 and CDR2 sequences are MNHEY and SMNVEV (reference sequence). The CDR3 has 17 residues. V was trimmed by 2 bases and J by 0 bases, leaving 14 bases between them. CDR3 protein: CASSLRERQSSYNEQFF. DNA for the CDR3: TGTGCCAGCAGTTTAAGGGAGCGACAAAGCTCCTACAATGAGCAGTTCTTC.

In its sample, this clone was seen once. The chain uses TRBV6-5 and TRBJ2-2; D may be TRBD1 (5 bases). The germline V gene has CDR1 MNHEY and CDR2 SVGAGI. This CDR3 is built from 14 residues. The ends were cut back, 7 bases at V and 2 bases at J, with 11 bases in the middle. CDR3 region: CASTPGFNTGELFF. CDR3 nucleotides: TGTGCCAGCACGCCAGGGTTCAACACCGGGGAGCTGTTTTTT.